Each of the 27 T cell receptor beta chains below was sequenced from the same sample in a study of blood T cell repertoires in COVID-19. Clones were read by immunoSEQ multiplex PCR, and TCRdb kept only the in-frame ones, dropping some. This table has tens of thousands of clones, around 78% appearing once. Sequenced input: peripheral blood. These receptors originate from a human donor in a cohort sampled during active COVID-19.

The chain links TRBV19 to TRBJ2-7; TRBD1 is a possible D gene (6 bases). The V end lost 3 bases, the J end lost 2 bases, and 17 bases lay between the germline ends. The CDR3 is 16 amino acids. Germline CDR1 and CDR2: LNHDA and SQIVND (reference sequence). DNA for the CDR3: TGTGCCAGTAGTATCCGTCGTGGACAGCCACCCTACGAGCAGTACTTC. This sequence encodes CASSIRRGQPPYEQYF.

V and J are TRBV5-1 and TRBJ2-7; 10 bases line up with TRBD2. Trimming at V came to 7 bases and at J to 4 bases, leaving 14 bases not matched to a gene. Germline V gene data show CDR1 as SGHRS and CDR2 as YFSETQ. This CDR3 spans 16 amino acids. CDR3 loop: CASSGGASGSVYEQYF. CDR3 nucleotide sequence: TGCGCCAGCTCAGGCGGGGCTAGCGGGAGTGTGTACGAGCAGTACTTC. Together with reference TRBV5-1 and TRBJ2-7, the CDR3 gives the full variable domain: KAGVTQTPRYLIKTRGQQVTLSCSPISGHRSVSWYQQTPGQGLQFLFEYFSETQRNKGNFPGRFSGRQFSNSRSEMNVSTLELGDSALYLCASSGGASGSVYEQYFGPGTRLTVT.

The genes are TRBV6-5 and TRBJ2-7, with no clear D. V was shortened by 2 bases and J by 5 bases, with 7 bases between the two germline ends. Germline V CDR1 and CDR2: MNHEY, SVGAGI. The CDR3 contains 12 residues. This chain's CDR3 is CASSYAGDEQYF. CDR3 DNA sequence: TGTGCCAGCAGTTACGCAGGTGACGAGCAGTACTTC.

The genes are TRBV6-5 and TRBJ1-1; D is unresolved. Trimming stripped 5 bases from V and 4 bases from J, with 14 bases between. Germline CDR1 and CDR2: MNHEY and SVGAGI. The CDR3 extends over 14 amino acids. CDR3 bases: TGTGCCAGCAGTCCCCGGGAGAAGGGCACTGAAGCTTTCTTT. Translating gives CASSPREKGTEAFF.

In its sample, this clone was seen a few times. The chain links TRBV27 to TRBJ2-7; 7 positions agree with TRBD1. J lost 6 bases, V lost 4 bases, and 12 bases had no gene match. Germline lookup yields CDR1 MNHEY and CDR2 SMNVEV (reference sequence). The CDR3 has 15 amino acids. CDR3 amino acids: CASSSMGQPRGEQYF. For the CDR3, the DNA is TGTGCCAGCAGTTCAATGGGACAGCCTAGGGGCGAGCAGTACTTC.

This clone came up a few times. The J gene is TRBJ1-1, the V gene TRBV27, with 7 positions matching TRBD1. Germline-derived CDR1 and CDR2 are MNHEY and SMNVEV (reference sequence). The CDR3 is 14 residues long. V lost 4 bases and J lost 1; bases outside the gene matches: 3. The CDR3 coding sequence is TGTGCCAGCAGTTCCGGACAGGCGAACACTGAAGCTTTCTTT. The encoded protein is CASSSGQANTEAFF.

This chain links TRBV11-3 with TRBJ2-1; 11 bases are shared with TRBD1. CDR3 length equals 15 residues. J gave up 5 bases and V 6 bases, and 6 bases lay outside the gene matches. From germline, CDR1 is SGHNT and CDR2 YENEEA. The CDR3 DNA sequence: TGTGCCAGCAGAAAGGGACAGGGGGTAAACAATGAGCAGTTCTTC. This gives the protein CASRKGQGVNNEQFF.

CDR3 sequence reads: CASSHLGTSPQETQYF. DNA for the CDR3: TGCGCCAGCAGCCACCTCGGGACTAGCCCTCAAGAGACCCAGTACTTC. V usage is TRBV4-1 and J usage is TRBJ2-5, with 9 bases identical to TRBD2. The CDR3 consists of 16 residues. In germline, CDR1 is MGHRA, CDR2 YSYEKL. J lost 2 bases, V lost 3 bases, and 7 bases had no gene match.

This clone was counted between two and nine times. Additional DNA sequences in this sample encode the identical CDR3. J is TRBJ1-1 and V is TRBV3-1 (or the pseudogene TRBV3-2); 9 bases are shared with TRBD1. The J segment lost 8 bases and the V segment lost 3 bases, leaving 4 bases of the junction unmatched. Germline V gene lookup returns CDR1 LGHDT and CDR2 YNNKEL (reference sequence). The CDR3 has 13 amino acids. The CDR3 loop reads CASSQDRGSEAFF. The CDR3 DNA is TGTGCCAGCAGCCAGGACAGGGGATCCGAAGCTTTCTTT.

This chain connects TRBV19 to TRBJ2-5, with 7 bases that match TRBD2. J gave up 3 bases and V 5 bases, and 6 bases lay outside the gene matches. The CDR3 has 14 amino acids. Germline V gives CDR1 LNHDA, CDR2 SQIVND (reference sequence). CDR3 protein: CASSPGTSEETQYF. CDR3 nucleotides: TGTGCCAGTAGTCCGGGAACTAGCGAAGAGACCCAGTACTTC.

The V and J genes are TRBV3-1 (or the pseudogene TRBV3-2) and TRBJ2-5, with TRBD1 matching 10 bases. Germline V gives CDR1 LGHDT, CDR2 YNNKEL (reference sequence). This CDR3 spans 13 amino acids. V lost 3 bases, J lost 5 bases, and 0 bases stayed unmatched. This CDR3 reads CASSQGQGETQYF. CDR3 nucleotides: TGTGCCAGCAGCCAGGGACAGGGGGAGACCCAGTACTTC.

The CDR3 DNA is TGCAGCGTTGGACAGGGAGGCGAGCAGTACTTC. Amino acid sequence: CSVGQGGEQYF. V is TRBV29-1 and J is TRBJ2-7, with D tentatively TRBD1 (7 bases). V was cut by 4 bases and J by 6 bases, with 10 bases left in between. The germline V gene has CDR1 SQVTM and CDR2 ANQGSEA. The CDR3 has 11 residues.

The chain couples TRBV2 to TRBJ2-7; TRBD2 matches 13 bases. The CDR3 has 15 residues. Looked up from germline, CDR1 is SNHLY and CDR2 is FYNNEI. Trimming at V came to 6 bases and at J to 5 bases, leaving 7 bases not matched to a gene. The CDR3 DNA reads as TGTGCCAGCAGAAACGGACTAGCGGGAGTAGACGAGCAGTACTTC. Its protein is CASRNGLAGVDEQYF.

This chain connects TRBV4-1 to TRBJ2-7; no clear D gene. CDR1 MGHRA and CDR2 YSYEKL come from the germline V gene. CDR3 length equals 15 residues. Trimming pared 0 bases from V and 0 bases from J, leaving 9 bases between. CDR3 bases: TGCGCCAGCAGCCAAGATCCAAGAGTCTCCTACGAGCAGTACTTC. As protein: CASSQDPRVSYEQYF.

V gene TRBV7-6 combines with J gene TRBJ2-1; no firm D call. Germline V gene sequence: CDR1 SGHVS, CDR2 FNYEAQ. Deletions cut 1 base from V and 10 bases from J, with 8 bases between. The CDR3 extends over 12 amino acids. The CDR3 region is CASSLGAMEQFF. As DNA, the CDR3 is TGTGCCAGCAGCTTAGGTGCTATGGAGCAGTTCTTC.

This clone was recorded a few times. The rearrangement links TRBV7-9 to TRBJ2-7; possible D gene TRBD1, 6 bases. Germline V gives CDR1 SEHNR, CDR2 FQNEAQ (reference sequence). V gave up 1 base and J gave up 5 bases, with 21 bases separating them. The CDR3 has 17 residues. The CDR3 region is CASSLVIAQGSFHEQYF. The CDR3 DNA is TGTGCCAGCAGCTTAGTAATCGCACAGGGAAGTTTCCACGAGCAGTACTTC.

The gene calls are TRBV27 and TRBJ1-5, with TRBD1 matching 7 bases. V lost 8 bases, J lost 2 bases, and 12 bases stayed unmatched. The CDR3 is 16 residues long. Germline CDR1 reads MNHEY; CDR2 reads SMNVEV (reference sequence). As DNA, the CDR3 is TGTGCCAGCCGGGGACAGTCCCCAGGAGGCAATCAGCCCCAGCATTTT. The encoded protein is CASRGQSPGGNQPQHF.

This clone was seen just once. The chain has TRBV27 and TRBJ2-7; 9 bases are a match to TRBD1. Germline V lookup: CDR1 MNHEY, CDR2 SMNVEV (reference sequence). The CDR3 consists of 14 residues. Unmatched junction bases numbered 8, after V lost 8 bases and J lost 3 bases. The CDR3 DNA sequence: TGTGCCAGCTCGCCGGGACAGGGATACTACGAGCAGTACTTC. Residues: CASSPGQGYYEQYF.

The chain uses TRBV11-2 and TRBJ1-3; 9 nucleotides match TRBD1. CDR3 length: 19 residues. The V and J ends lost 0 bases and 6 bases, in that order; junction bases with no gene match: 15. CDR1 and CDR2 from the germline V gene are SGHAT and FQNNGV. The CDR3 region is CASSLDIFGTGPAKNTIYF. CDR3 bases: TGTGCCAGCAGCTTAGATATCTTCGGGACAGGGCCGGCCAAAAACACCATATATTTT.

The rearrangement links TRBV1 to TRBJ2-7; TRBD2 is the table's D call and was not checked against the DNA. TRBV1 is annotated as a pseudogene. The CDR3 has 18 residues. The chain's CDR3 is CTSSQELTSGGDTYEQYF. CDR3 nucleotides: TGCACCAGCAGCCAAGAACTGACTAGCGGGGGAGATACCTACGAGCAGTACTTC.

V gene TRBV11-3 combines with J gene TRBJ2-3, with TRBD2 matching 10 bases. This CDR3 region has 16 residues. From germline, CDR1 is SGHNT and CDR2 YENEEA. The junction had 8 bases not matched to a gene; V was cut back by 4 bases and J by 4 bases. CDR3 sequence (DNA): TGTGCCAGCAGCTCTGGGGCTAGCGGGAGCGCAGATACGCAGTATTTT. It yields the protein CASSSGASGSADTQYF.

V and J are TRBV19 and TRBJ1-5; D is ambiguous. The CDR3 runs 14 residues. Germline values: CDR1 LNHDA, CDR2 SQIVND (reference sequence). V was pared by 3 bases and J by 11 bases, with 17 bases between. The CDR3 nucleotides are TGTGCCAGTAGTATCCCCCCTGAACAGCATGCCCAGCATTTT. This translates into CASSIPPEQHAQHF. Full variable domain (rest looked up from reference TRBV19 and TRBJ1-5): DGGITQSPKYLFRKEGQNVTLSCEQNLNHDAMYWYRQDPGQGLRLIYYSQIVNDFQKGDIAEGYSVSREKKESFPLTVTSAQKNPTAFYLCASSIPPEQHAQHFGDGTRLSIL.

The genes are TRBV7-8 and TRBJ2-6; TRBD2 matches 8 bases. The CDR3 sequence is 18 residues long. CDR1 and CDR2 (germline): SGHVS, FQNEAQ. The trim removed 2 bases at V and 0 bases at J, leaving 6 bases unmatched. The DNA of the CDR3 is TGTGCCAGCAGCTTAAAGGGGCGGGGGGCCTCTGGGGCCAACGTCCTGACTTTC. This codes for CASSLKGRGASGANVLTF.

This chain connects TRBV10-1 to TRBJ2-1; no reliable D call. Germline V gives CDR1 WNHNN, CDR2 SYGVQD (reference sequence). V lost 5 bases and J 0 bases, leaving 14 bases between the germline ends. This CDR3 region has 16 residues. As DNA, the CDR3 is TGCGCCAGCAGTTGGGCAAGATCCATCTCCTACAATGAGCAGTTCTTC. This translates into CASSWARSISYNEQFF.

A few counts support this clone. The gene calls are TRBV15 and TRBJ1-1; possible D gene TRBD1, 5 bases. This CDR3 region has 15 residues. CDR1 and CDR2 from the germline V gene are LNHNV and YYDKDF (reference sequence). V gave up 0 bases and J gave up 5 bases, with 13 bases separating them. CDR3 amino acids: CATSRDLAGKTEAFF. The CDR3 DNA follows: TGTGCCACCAGCAGAGATCTGGCAGGGAAGACTGAAGCTTTCTTT.

This sequence joins TRBV27 and TRBJ1-1; a weak D match, TRBD1 (6 bases). The germline CDR1 and CDR2 sequences are MNHEY and SMNVEV (reference sequence). The CDR3 is 14 residues long. V was clipped by 6 bases and J by 0 bases, with 11 bases between them. The CDR3 DNA is TGTGCCAGCAGACCCGGGACACTGAACACTGAAGCTTTCTTT. Encoded protein: CASRPGTLNTEAFF.

This chain joins TRBV5-8 and TRBJ2-1; 10 bases agree with TRBD1. Germline trimming cut 2 bases from V and 6 bases from J; bases unmatched to any gene: 2. The CDR3 is made up of 14 amino acids. Per the germline V gene, CDR1 is SGHTS and CDR2 is YDEGEE. CDR3 in amino acids: CASSFRTGGNEQFF. The CDR3 DNA reads as TGTGCCAGCAGCTTTCGGACAGGGGGCAATGAGCAGTTCTTC.